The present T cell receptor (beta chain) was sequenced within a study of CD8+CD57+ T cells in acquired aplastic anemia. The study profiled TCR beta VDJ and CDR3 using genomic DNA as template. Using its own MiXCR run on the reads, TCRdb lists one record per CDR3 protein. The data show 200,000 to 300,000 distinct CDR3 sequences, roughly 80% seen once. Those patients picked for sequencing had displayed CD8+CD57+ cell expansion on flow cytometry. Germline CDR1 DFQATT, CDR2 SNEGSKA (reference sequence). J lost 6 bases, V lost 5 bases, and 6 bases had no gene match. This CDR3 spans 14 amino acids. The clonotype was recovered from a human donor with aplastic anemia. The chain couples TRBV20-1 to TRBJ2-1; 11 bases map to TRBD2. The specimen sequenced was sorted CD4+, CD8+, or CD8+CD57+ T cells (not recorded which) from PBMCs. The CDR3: CSAGSGRASNEQFF. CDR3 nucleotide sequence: TGCAGTGCTGGTAGCGGGAGGGCCTCCAATGAGCAGTTCTTC.